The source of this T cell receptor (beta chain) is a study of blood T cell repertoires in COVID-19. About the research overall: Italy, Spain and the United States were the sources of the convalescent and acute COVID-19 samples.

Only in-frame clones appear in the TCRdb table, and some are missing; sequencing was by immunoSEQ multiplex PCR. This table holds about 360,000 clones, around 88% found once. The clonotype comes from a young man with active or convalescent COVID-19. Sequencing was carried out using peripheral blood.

The DNA of the CDR3 is TGTGCCAGCAGCCGTACATTCGGGACACCGGTTGCTAACACTGAAGCTTTCTTT. Encoded protein: CASSRTFGTPVANTEAFF. The chain uses TRBV3-1 (or the pseudogene TRBV3-2) and TRBJ1-1; TRBD1 is a possible D gene (6 bases). The germline gives CDR1 LGHDT, CDR2 YNNKEL (reference sequence). The CDR3 contains 18 residues. Trimming stripped 4 bases from V and 2 bases from J, with 23 bases between.